These T cell receptor beta chains were read from a single sample in a study of response to subunit inactivated influenza vaccine. TCRdb independently ran MiXCR on the RT-PCR reads; one entry per CDR3 protein. The profile covers over 400,000 distinct CDR3 sequences, with roughly 11% appearing a single time and 10% to 15% taken by the ten largest. This specimen was PBMCs from blood, taken roughly 6 weeks after vaccination. These receptors came from a man aged 45-65 years who received an inactivated influenza vaccine. Each CDR3 is given with its conserved first and last residue. The D gene is left open where the match is weak. Size is omitted from some rows. Given values are once, few, many or a class for expanded clones.

clone size,CDR3 length,D gene,J gene,V gene,CDR3 DNA,CDR3 protein
.,17,TRBD1,TRBJ1-1,TRBV30,TGTGCCTGGAGTCCAGGGTTGGGGTCCCCGACAGGGACTGAAGCTTTCTTT,CAWSPGLGSPTGTEAFF
few,16,.,TRBJ1-2,TRBV7-9,TGTGCCAGCAGCTTAAGCACGGGGCAAGGGAACTATGGCTACACCTTC,CASSLSTGQGNYGYTF
few,15,.,TRBJ2-5,TRBV12-3/TRBV12-4,TGTGCCAGCGGGGGGCGGGATGGTAGGCAAGAGACCCAGTACTTC,CASGGRDGRQETQYF
many,16,TRBD1,TRBJ2-3,TRBV12-3/TRBV12-4,TGTGCCAGCAGTCCGTGGACAGGGGGCTTCACAGATACGCAGTATTTT,CASSPWTGGFTDTQYF
few,17,.,TRBJ1-6,TRBV4-3,TGCGCCAGCAGCCAAGGGGAAATGAGCTCCTATAATTCACCCCTCCACTTT,CASSQGEMSSYNSPLHF
.,13,.,TRBJ1-1,TRBV5-1,TGCGCCAGCAGCTTGACAAGGTTAACTGAAGCTTTCTTT,CASSLTRLTEAFF
many,13,.,TRBJ1-1,TRBV30,TGTGCCTGTACGACAGGTTTTTACACTGAAGCTTTCTTT,CACTTGFYTEAFF
.,13,.,TRBJ1-1,TRBV5-1,TGCGCCAGCAGCTTGGCCGGCGGGGGTGAAGCTTTCTTT,CASSLAGGGEAFF
.,13,.,TRBJ1-1,TRBV28,TGTGCCAGCAGTTCCACCCGGAGGACTGAAGCTTTCTTT,CASSSTRRTEAFF
.,12,.,TRBJ2-7,TRBV7-2,TGTGCCAGCAGCTTTCCGACGCGCGAGCAGTACTTC,CASSFPTREQYF
many,16,.,TRBJ1-3,TRBV6-5,TGTGCCAGCAGTTATCTTAGACAGTCCTCTGGAAACACCATATATTTT,CASSYLRQSSGNTIYF
few,17,.,TRBJ2-7,TRBV6-1,TGTGCCAGCAGGATCAGGACGACGGCTAAAAGCTCCTACGAGCAGTACTTC,CASRIRTTAKSSYEQYF
few,16,TRBD2,TRBJ2-1,TRBV6-5,TGTGCCAGCACTTTAGCAGCGGGAGTCTCCTACAATGAGCAGTTCTTC,CASTLAAGVSYNEQFF
many,14,.,TRBJ1-1,TRBV12-3/TRBV12-4,TGTGCCAGCAGTTTAACGACGCGGGTCACTGAAGCTTTCTTT,CASSLTTRVTEAFF
few,18,TRBD2,TRBJ2-1,TRBV5-1,TGCGCCAGCAGCCCGGACGGGACTAGCGGGAGTTACTACAATGAGCAGTTCTTC,CASSPDGTSGSYYNEQFF
many,19,TRBD2,TRBJ2-1,TRBV15,TGTGCCACCAGCAGAGACGGGACTAGCGGGAGAGGCTCCTACAATGAGCAGTTCTTC,CATSRDGTSGRGSYNEQFF
many,14,TRBD2,TRBJ2-1,TRBV24-1,TGTGCCACCCGCGGGGAGGGTAACTACAATGAGCAGTTCTTC,CATRGEGNYNEQFF
.,15,TRBD1,TRBJ2-5,TRBV24-1,TGTGCCACCAGTGATTTCCGGGACAGTCAAGAGACCCAGTACTTC,CATSDFRDSQETQYF
.,14,TRBD2,TRBJ2-3,TRBV5-1,TGCGCCAGCAGCGGTAGCGGGAGACTATATACGCAGTATTTT,CASSGSGRLYTQYF
.,15,TRBD2,TRBJ2-7,TRBV15,TGTGCCACCAGCACGCAGACTAGCGGGAGCCACGAGCAGTACTTC,CATSTQTSGSHEQYF
many,16,TRBD2,TRBJ2-3,TRBV5-1,TGCGCCAGCAGCTCAGGCCCGAGCGGGAACACAGATACGCAGTATTTT,CASSSGPSGNTDTQYF
many,13,.,TRBJ1-1,TRBV29-1,TGCAGCGTTTCCCCGGATATCAACACTGAAGCTTTCTTT,CSVSPDINTEAFF
many,14,.,TRBJ2-7,TRBV24-1,TGTGCCACCAGTGACGACGGGGATGTAGGGGAGCAGTACTTC,CATSDDGDVGEQYF
.,15,.,TRBJ1-5,TRBV4-1,TGCGCCAGCAGCCAAGATCCCGATCTTTATGGGCCCCAGCATTTT,CASSQDPDLYGPQHF
many,16,TRBD1,TRBJ1-1,TRBV20-1,TGCAGTGCTCATGTCCCGGGACAGGGTTGGGAAACTGAAGCTTTCTTT,CSAHVPGQGWETEAFF
many,17,.,TRBJ2-1,TRBV12-5,TGTGCTAGTGGTTTGAAATTAGGGCCACGGTCCTACAATGAGCAGTTCTTC,CASGLKLGPRSYNEQFF
.,17,TRBD1,TRBJ1-2,TRBV5-1,TGCGCCAGCAGCTTGTACAGGGGGTCAACCATAGAAGACTCCTACACCTTC,CASSLYRGSTIEDSYTF
.,16,TRBD2,TRBJ2-3,TRBV20-1,TGCAGTGCTAGAGAAAGTCCCGGGGGGTTCACAGATACGCAGTATTTT,CSARESPGGFTDTQYF
.,14,TRBD2,TRBJ2-1,TRBV6-1,TGTGCCAGCAGCTGGGACGGGACTAACACTGAGCAGTTCTTC,CASSWDGTNTEQFF
few,15,.,TRBJ2-1,TRBV18,TGTGCCAGCTCACCCCGGGAAGGCGGCGTCCATGAGCAGTTCTTC,CASSPREGGVHEQFF
.,16,.,TRBJ2-1,TRBV7-6,TGTGCCAGCAGCCGACGACTGACGGAAGGCTACAATGAGCAGTTCTTC,CASSRRLTEGYNEQFF
few,15,TRBD1,TRBJ1-6,TRBV12-3/TRBV12-4,TGTGCCAGCAGTTTAGGCCCGACAGGGACGGGACCCCTCCACTTT,CASSLGPTGTGPLHF
.,17,.,TRBJ2-1,TRBV7-9,TGTGCCAGCAGCTTAACCCGGAGCGGGACAATACAATATGAGCAGTTCTTC,CASSLTRSGTIQYEQFF
few,17,.,TRBJ2-1,TRBV11-3,TGTGCCAGCAGCTTAGTAGGGGGGACGGGGTCCTACAATGAGCAGTTCTTC,CASSLVGGTGSYNEQFF
many,12,.,TRBJ2-7,TRBV6-5,TGTGCCAGCAGCCGTAACGGCTACGAGCAGTACTTC,CASSRNGYEQYF
.,14,TRBD1,TRBJ2-7,TRBV7-2,TGTGCCAGCAGCATAGGGGACAGGGGAAGAGAGCAGTACTTC,CASSIGDRGREQYF
few,15,.,TRBJ2-3,TRBV2,TGTGCCAGCCAAAGACAGGTCTCTAGCACAGATACGCAGTATTTT,CASQRQVSSTDTQYF
.,15,TRBD2,TRBJ2-1,TRBV6-2/TRBV6-3,TGTGCCAGCAGTTCGATGGCGGGAGCCTACAATGAGCAGTTCTTC,CASSSMAGAYNEQFF
.,14,.,TRBJ1-1,TRBV12-3/TRBV12-4,TGTGCCAGCAGTGAGACAGAACTTAACACTGAAGCTTTCTTT,CASSETELNTEAFF
once,16,.,TRBJ1-1,TRBV7-9,TGTGCCAGCAGCTCCTTCCTCCCCAGGGAGTTAACTGAAGCTTTCTTT,CASSSFLPRELTEAFF
.,14,.,TRBJ1-1,TRBV12-3/TRBV12-4,TGTGCCAGCAGCCTCCATAAACCAAACACTGAAGCTTTCTTT,CASSLHKPNTEAFF
.,13,.,TRBJ2-2,TRBV6-6,TGTGCCAGCAGTTACCCCGGCACCGGGGAGCTGTTTTTT,CASSYPGTGELFF
many,16,.,TRBJ2-3,TRBV6-1,TGTGCCAGCAGTGAATTTTGGGCTGGGAATGTAGATACGCAGTATTTT,CASSEFWAGNVDTQYF
few,11,.,TRBJ2-7,TRBV2,TGTGCCAGCAGTGCGGTAAACGAGCAGTACTTC,CASSAVNEQYF
few,13,TRBD1,TRBJ1-1,TRBV7-2,TGTGCCAGCAGCTTTGTAACAGGGGCGGAAGCTTTCTTT,CASSFVTGAEAFF
many,13,.,TRBJ2-5,TRBV7-7,TGTGCTAGCAGCCCGTATGGGGGAGAGACCCAGTACTTC,CASSPYGGETQYF
.,14,TRBD1,TRBJ2-4,TRBV5-6,TGTGCCAGCAGCTTGGGCGACAGGGGAAACATTCAGTACTTC,CASSLGDRGNIQYF
.,15,TRBD1,TRBJ2-7,TRBV7-2,TGTGCCAGCAGCCAGAGACAGGGATCCTCCTACGAGCAGTACTTC,CASSQRQGSSYEQYF
.,15,TRBD1,TRBJ2-7,TRBV14,TGTGCCAGCAGCGGCACCGGGACAGGGCGGTACGAGCAGTACTTC,CASSGTGTGRYEQYF
.,14,.,TRBJ1-1,TRBV12-3/TRBV12-4,TGTGCCAGCAGTTTAGGAACGACCCCTTTTGAGGCTTTCTTT,CASSLGTTPFEAFF
few,12,.,TRBJ2-1,TRBV7-2,TGTGCCAGCAGCAAACAGGGAAATGAGCAGTTCTTC,CASSKQGNEQFF
few,14,.,TRBJ1-5,TRBV5-1,TGCGCCAGCAGCTTGATGGTGGGCGATCAGCCCCAGCATTTT,CASSLMVGDQPQHF
many,14,.,TRBJ2-1,TRBV6-1,TGTGCCAGCAGTGTGGACTTGACCAACAATGAGCAGTTCTTC,CASSVDLTNNEQFF
.,16,TRBD1,TRBJ2-4,TRBV5-1,TGCGCCAGCAGCCTAGCAGGGGGTATTGGCAAAAACATTCAGTACTTC,CASSLAGGIGKNIQYF
.,17,.,TRBJ2-3,TRBV7-2,TGTGCCAGCAGCTTAGTTGGGCGGGGCTTTAGCACAGATACGCAGTATTTT,CASSLVGRGFSTDTQYF
.,14,TRBD1,TRBJ2-3,TRBV11-2,TGTGCCAGCACCGATACAGGGGGCGCAGATACGCAGTATTTT,CASTDTGGADTQYF
many,15,TRBD2,TRBJ2-5,TRBV5-1,TGCGCCAGCAGCTGGGGGACTACCGATCCCGAGACCCAGTACTTC,CASSWGTTDPETQYF
.,16,TRBD2,TRBJ2-2,TRBV4-2,TGTGCCAGCAGCCAACAAAGCGGGAGTATAACCGGGGAGCTGTTTTTT,CASSQQSGSITGELFF
.,16,TRBD1,TRBJ1-5,TRBV20-1,TGCAGTGCTACGCCAGACAGGGCCCCGGGGGGTCAGCCCCAGCATTTT,CSATPDRAPGGQPQHF